The sample holds a few counts of the clone carrying this TCR beta chain. What it binds is not known. CDR3 length: 15 residues. Germline-derived CDR1 and CDR2 are LGHDT and YNNKEL (reference sequence). V was trimmed by 1 base and J by 6 bases, leaving 10 bases between them. Stable hyperthyroid donors showed no ophthalmopathy during 18 months follow-up. Patients with other autoimmune diseases, uncontrolled infections, pregnancy or lactation were excluded. Amplified material comprised TCR beta CDR3 regions derived from RNA transcripts. Amplification began with first-round RT-PCR using HTBI primers, then second-round multiplex PCR was performed. From the multiplex PCR reads, TCRdb called clonotypes with MiXCR, one entry per CDR3 protein. The sample yields about 400,000 distinct CDR3 sequences, less than 20% seen once. The sample comes from a study of Graves' ophthalmopathy and Graves' hyperthyroidism. About the study: Peripheral blood was collected at initial diagnosis, before any treatment. Study results and caveats: The model's prediction of ophthalmopathy progression had 70.59% sensitivity and approximately 76% specificity.

The chain uses TRBV3-1 and TRBJ1-6; the D gene is possibly TRBD1 (5 bases). The sequencing sample was made of peripheral blood. The receptor was isolated from a woman younger than 30 with stable Graves' hyperthyroidism. The CDR3 here is CASSQGPGGNSPLHF. The CDR3 nucleotides read TGTGCCAGCAGCCAAGGGCCTGGGGGTAATTCACCCCTCCACTTT.